One and the same sample provided the 8 T cell receptor beta chains below, sequenced in a study of T cell responses to AZD1222 COVID-19 vaccine. The data were produced by immunoSEQ multiplex PCR, yet TCRdb's version contains in-frame clones alone and is incomplete. The sample lists approximately 81,000 clones; approximately 83% were seen once. Specimen: peripheral blood, collected 28 days after the second AZD1222 dose. The receptors stem from an adult who received the AZD1222 COVID-19 vaccine.

The rearrangement links TRBV9 to TRBJ1-2, with D unclear. The CDR3 consists of 12 residues. Trimming took off 3 bases at V and 8 bases at J, with 11 bases between the two ends. Per the germline V gene, CDR1 is SGDLS and CDR2 is YYNGEE. CDR3 coding DNA: TGTGCCAGCAGCGGAGCCCCAAGGGGCTACACCTTC. This encodes CASSGAPRGYTF. The full variable domain, its missing parts supplied by reference TRBV9 and TRBJ1-2, is DSGVTQTPKHLITATGQRVTLRCSPRSGDLSVYWYQQSLDQGLQFLIQYYNGEERAKGNILERFSAQQFPDLHSELNLSSLELGDSALYFCASSGAPRGYTFGSGTRLTVV.

The rearrangement uses TRBV27 and TRBJ1-1, with a tentative D call TRBD1 (5 bases). Germline CDR1 reads MNHEY; CDR2 reads SMNVEV (reference sequence). Trimming removed 11 bases from V and 4 bases from J, with 20 bases in between. The CDR3 is 14 residues long. The CDR3 loop is CASSILAGGTEAFF. In nucleotides, the CDR3 is TGTGCCTCCTCTATATTGGCCGGGGGCACTGAAGCTTTCTTT.

This clone was counted between two and nine times. The chain combines TRBV7-9 with TRBJ2-5, with 11 bases that match TRBD2. This CDR3 is 13 amino acids long. Germline V gene lookup returns CDR1 SEHNR and CDR2 FQNEAQ (reference sequence). The J segment lost 5 bases and the V segment lost 5 bases, leaving 1 base of the junction unmatched. This CDR3 reads CASSGLAGETQYF. The CDR3 nucleotides are TGTGCCAGCAGCGGACTAGCGGGTGAGACCCAGTACTTC.

The chain couples TRBV7-8 to TRBJ2-7, with unresolved D. The CDR3 consists of 12 residues. Deletions cut 0 bases from V and 5 bases from J, with 5 bases between. Germline CDR1 SGHVS, CDR2 FQNEAQ. CDR3 region: CASSLAGDEQYF. DNA for the CDR3: TGTGCCAGCAGCTTAGCTGGGGACGAGCAGTACTTC.

Only a few counts were recorded for this clone. This chain links TRBV7-9 with TRBJ2-2; D gene uncertain. Trimming pared 4 bases from V and 4 bases from J, leaving 7 bases between. Germline V lookup: CDR1 SEHNR, CDR2 FQNEAQ (reference sequence). The CDR3 has 13 residues. The CDR3 nucleotides read TGTGCCAGCAGCTCCCAGAGCACCGGGGAGCTGTTTTTT. It is translated as CASSSQSTGELFF.

This clone came up once. This chain joins TRBV19 and TRBJ1-1; perhaps TRBD1 as D (6 bases). The V and J ends lost 6 bases and 4 bases respectively, with 15 bases between them. From germline, CDR1 is LNHDA and CDR2 SQIVND (reference sequence). This CDR3 is 14 amino acids long. CDR3 sequence reads: CASRLQGMGTEAFF. DNA of the CDR3: TGTGCCAGTAGGCTACAGGGCATGGGCACTGAAGCTTTCTTT.

This chain joins TRBV11-1 and TRBJ1-1; no definite D call. Germline CDR1 is SGHAT and CDR2 is FQDESV (reference sequence). V lost 8 bases, J lost 1 base, and 11 bases lay in between. CDR3 length: 13 amino acids. The CDR3 here is CASGLIGNTEAFF. CDR3 nucleotide sequence: TGTGCCAGCGGTCTGATAGGGAACACTGAAGCTTTCTTT.

This chain uses TRBV28 with TRBJ2-7; 9 nucleotides line up with TRBD2. Trimming at V came to 1 base and at J to 2 bases, leaving 6 bases not matched to a gene. The CDR3 runs to 16 residues. CDR1 is MDHEN, CDR2 SYDVKM, per germline. The CDR3 sequence is CASSLFKLAGPYEQYF. DNA of the CDR3: TGTGCCAGCAGTTTATTCAAGCTAGCGGGACCCTACGAGCAGTACTTC.